This T cell receptor (beta chain) was recorded in a study of blood T cell repertoires in COVID-19. Study overall: Sites across the United States, Italy and Spain contributed samples from acute and convalescent COVID-19. PBMCs, B-cell-depleted T cells, or T cells were the source of the cDNA or gDNA that made up the material.

With 3 bases removed from V and 4 bases from J, the gap between germline ends came to 20 bases. The CDR3 loop spans 17 amino acids. The germline V gene encodes CDR1 SEHNR and CDR2 FQNEAQ (reference sequence). Per the original data handling: Quantification of nucleated cells was approximated via reference gene primer amplification. Only in-frame clones appear in the TCRdb table, and some are missing; sequencing was by immunoSEQ multiplex PCR. V and J calls and clone size follow that table, whereas D and trimming were derived from the DNA. The sample lists some 87,000 clones; about 70% were seen once. V is TRBV7-9 and J is TRBJ2-3, with D possibly TRBD1 on 5 matching bases. The TCR comes from a woman older than 75 with active or convalescent COVID-19. What was sequenced was peripheral blood. CDR3 DNA: TGTGCCAGCAGCTTGCTCCTGGGGCTAGGGGTTGCAGATACGCAGTATTTT. This translates into CASSLLLGLGVADTQYF. Full variable domain (rest looked up from reference TRBV7-9 and TRBJ2-3): DTGVSQNPRHKITKRGQNVTFRCDPISEHNRLYWYRQTLGQGPEFLTYFQNEAQLEKSRLLSDRFSAERPKGSFSTLEIQRTEQGDSAMYLCASSLLLGLGVADTQYFGPGTRLTVL.